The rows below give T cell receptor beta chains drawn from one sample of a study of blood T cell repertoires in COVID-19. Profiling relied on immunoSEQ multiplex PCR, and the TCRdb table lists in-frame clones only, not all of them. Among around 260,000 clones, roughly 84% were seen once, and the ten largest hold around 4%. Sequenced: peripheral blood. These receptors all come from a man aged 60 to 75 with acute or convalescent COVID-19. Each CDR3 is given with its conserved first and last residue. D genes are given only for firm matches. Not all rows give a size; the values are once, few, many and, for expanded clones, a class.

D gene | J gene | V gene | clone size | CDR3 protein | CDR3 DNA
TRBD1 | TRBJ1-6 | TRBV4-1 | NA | CASSQQWAGGFNSPLHF | TGCGCCAGCAGCCAACAGTGGGCAGGGGGCTTCAATTCACCCCTCCACTTT
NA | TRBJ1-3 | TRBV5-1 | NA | CASSSGVSGNTIYF | TGCGCCAGCAGCTCAGGGGTCTCTGGAAACACCATATATTTT
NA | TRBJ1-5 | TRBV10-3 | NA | CAISESEQQNQPQHF | TGTGCCATCAGTGAGTCAGAACAGCAAAATCAGCCCCAGCATTTT
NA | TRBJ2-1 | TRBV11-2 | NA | CASSFILGGVGNEQFF | TGTGCCAGCAGCTTTATTCTGGGGGGAGTTGGGAATGAGCAGTTCTTC
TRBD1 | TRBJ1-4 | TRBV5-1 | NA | CASTTGTGEEKLFF | TGCGCCAGCACTACCGGGACAGGGGAAGAAAAACTGTTTTTT
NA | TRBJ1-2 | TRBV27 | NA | CASSLGSGANYGYTF | TGTGCCAGCAGTTTAGGATCAGGGGCTAACTATGGCTACACCTTC
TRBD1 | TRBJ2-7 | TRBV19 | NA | CASSGGQGPYEQYF | TGTGCCAGTAGTGGCGGACAGGGGCCCTACGAGCAGTACTTC
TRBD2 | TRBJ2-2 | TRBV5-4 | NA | CASSPRGGDTGELFF | TGTGCCAGCAGCCCGCGGGGGGGCGACACCGGGGAGCTGTTTTTT
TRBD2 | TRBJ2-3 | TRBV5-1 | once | CASSSSGGPRRNTQYF | TGCGCCAGCAGCTCTAGCGGGGGGCCGAGGAGGAATACGCAGTATTTT
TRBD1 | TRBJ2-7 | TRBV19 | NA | CASRETGASEQYF | TGTGCCAGTAGAGAGACAGGGGCATCCGAGCAGTACTTC
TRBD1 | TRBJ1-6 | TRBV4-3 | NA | CASSQVPGQGLNSPLHF | TGCGCCAGCAGCCAAGTCCCGGGACAGGGTCTCAATTCACCCCTCCACTTT
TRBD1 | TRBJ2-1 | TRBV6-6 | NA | CASSHHRGRATLYNEQFF | TGTGCCAGCAGTCATCACAGGGGGCGCGCGACCCTCTACAATGAGCAGTTCTTC
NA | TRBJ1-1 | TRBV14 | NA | CASSRQPLNTEAFF | TGTGCCAGCAGCCGACAGCCTTTGAACACTGAAGCTTTCTTT
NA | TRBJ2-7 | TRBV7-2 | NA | CASSLDSSSSYEQYF | TGTGCCAGCAGCTTAGATTCGTCGAGCTCCTACGAGCAGTACTTC
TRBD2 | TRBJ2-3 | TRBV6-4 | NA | CASGSGSTPDTQYF | TGTGCCAGCGGGAGCGGGAGTACTCCAGATACGCAGTATTTT
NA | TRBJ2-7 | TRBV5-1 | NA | CASSFYSGSEQYF | TGCGCCAGCAGCTTCTATTCAGGCAGCGAGCAGTACTTC
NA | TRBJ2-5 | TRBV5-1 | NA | CASSPDQETQYF | TGCGCCAGCAGCCCGGACCAAGAGACCCAGTACTTC
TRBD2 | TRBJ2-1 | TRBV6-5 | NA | CASSYLGGRDYNEQFF | TGTGCCAGCAGTTACCTGGGCGGGAGGGACTACAATGAGCAGTTCTTC
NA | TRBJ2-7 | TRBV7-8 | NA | CASSLARTAYEQYF | TGTGCCAGCAGCTTAGCACGTACAGCCTACGAGCAGTACTTC
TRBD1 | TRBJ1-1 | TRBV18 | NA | CASSGQGALMNTEAFF | TGTGCCAGCTCGGGACAGGGGGCCCTCATGAACACTGAAGCTTTCTTT
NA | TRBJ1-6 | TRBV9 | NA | CASSPRGGSYNSPLHF | TGTGCCAGCAGCCCCAGAGGGGGCTCCTATAATTCACCCCTCCACTTT
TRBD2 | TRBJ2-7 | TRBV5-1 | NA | CASSLASGGDEQYF | TGCGCCAGCAGCTTGGCTAGCGGGGGGGACGAGCAGTACTTC
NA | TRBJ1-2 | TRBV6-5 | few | CASSTRQLYGYTF | TGTGCCAGCAGCACTAGACAACTCTATGGCTACACCTTC
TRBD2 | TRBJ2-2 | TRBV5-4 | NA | CASSLSRGAGELFF | TGTGCCAGCAGCTTGTCCCGGGGGGCCGGGGAGCTGTTTTTT
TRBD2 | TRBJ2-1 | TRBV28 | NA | CASRTARLAGAALGQFF | TGTGCCAGCAGAACAGCCAGACTAGCGGGAGCTGCCTTGGGGCAGTTCTTC
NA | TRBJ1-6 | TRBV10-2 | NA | CASREAIDNSPLHF | TGCGCCAGCCGGGAGGCGATCGATAATTCACCCCTCCACTTT
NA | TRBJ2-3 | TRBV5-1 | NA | CASRSSPSTDTQYF | TGCGCCAGCAGATCTTCCCCGAGCACAGATACGCAGTATTTT
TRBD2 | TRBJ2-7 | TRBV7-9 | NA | CASSFAPSGAYEQYF | TGTGCCAGCAGCTTTGCACCGAGCGGGGCCTACGAGCAGTACTTC
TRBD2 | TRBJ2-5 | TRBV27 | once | CASSSGGFHQETQYF | TGTGCCAGCAGTTCGGGAGGGTTCCACCAAGAGACCCAGTACTTC
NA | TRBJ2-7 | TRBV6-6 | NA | CASSYEGFSYEQYF | TGTGCCAGCAGTTACGAGGGATTCTCCTACGAGCAGTACTTC
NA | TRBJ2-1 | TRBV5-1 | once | CASSLTNTGEQFF | TGCGCCAGCAGCTTGACAAACACAGGTGAGCAGTTCTTC
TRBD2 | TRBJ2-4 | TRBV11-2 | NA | CASSYGGGLAKNIQYF | TGTGCCAGCAGTTACGGGGGGGGACTAGCCAAAAACATTCAGTACTTC
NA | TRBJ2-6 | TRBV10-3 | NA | CATTFDSSGANVLTF | TGTGCCACCACATTCGATTCGTCTGGGGCCAACGTCCTGACTTTC
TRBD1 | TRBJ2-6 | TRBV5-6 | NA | CASSFGQGVSKRANVLTF | TGTGCCAGCAGCTTCGGACAGGGGGTGTCAAAACGGGCCAACGTCCTGACTTTC
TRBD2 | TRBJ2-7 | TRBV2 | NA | CASKRSGDEQYF | TGTGCCAGCAAACGTAGCGGGGACGAGCAGTACTTC
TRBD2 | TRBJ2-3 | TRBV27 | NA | CASSLRGAGGPANEYF | TGTGCCAGCAGTCTCCGTGGAGCGGGAGGGCCTGCCAATGAATATTTT
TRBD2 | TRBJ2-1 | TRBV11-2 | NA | CASTGGNEQFF | TGTGCCAGTACGGGGGGCAATGAGCAGTTCTTC